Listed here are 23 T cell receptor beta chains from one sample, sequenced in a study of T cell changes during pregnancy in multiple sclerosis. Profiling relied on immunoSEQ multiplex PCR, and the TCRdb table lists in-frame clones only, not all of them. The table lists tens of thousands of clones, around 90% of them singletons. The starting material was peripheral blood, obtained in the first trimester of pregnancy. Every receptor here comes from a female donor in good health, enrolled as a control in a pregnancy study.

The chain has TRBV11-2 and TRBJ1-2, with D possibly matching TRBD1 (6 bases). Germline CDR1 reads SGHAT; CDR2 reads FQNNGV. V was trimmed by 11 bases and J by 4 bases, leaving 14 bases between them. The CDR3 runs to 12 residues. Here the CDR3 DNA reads TGTGCCGCTGGCGGGGGGGCCTATGGCTACACCTTC. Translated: CAAGGGAYGYTF.

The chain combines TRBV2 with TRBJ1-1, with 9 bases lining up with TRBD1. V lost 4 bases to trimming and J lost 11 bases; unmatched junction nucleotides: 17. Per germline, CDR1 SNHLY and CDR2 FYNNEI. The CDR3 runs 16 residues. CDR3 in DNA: TGTGCCAGCAGTGCCGGTACCGGGACAGGGCCACAGTGGGCTTTCTTT. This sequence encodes CASSAGTGTGPQWAFF.

This CDR3 reads CASSSTQVSEGYTF. The CDR3 DNA reads TGTGCCAGTAGTTCAACACAGGTTTCGGAGGGCTACACCTTC. The J gene is TRBJ1-2, the V gene TRBV19, with D perhaps TRBD1 (5 bases). Germline V gene lookup returns CDR1 LNHDA and CDR2 SQIVND (reference sequence). There are 14 residues in the CDR3. Trimming removed 5 bases from V and 8 bases from J, with 18 bases in between.

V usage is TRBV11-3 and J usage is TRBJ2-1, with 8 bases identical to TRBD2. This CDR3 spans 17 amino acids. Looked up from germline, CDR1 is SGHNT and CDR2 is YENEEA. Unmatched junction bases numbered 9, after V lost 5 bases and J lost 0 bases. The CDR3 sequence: CASSGRSGDSSYNEQFF. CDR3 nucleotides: TGTGCCAGCAGCGGTCGTAGCGGGGATAGCTCCTACAATGAGCAGTTCTTC.

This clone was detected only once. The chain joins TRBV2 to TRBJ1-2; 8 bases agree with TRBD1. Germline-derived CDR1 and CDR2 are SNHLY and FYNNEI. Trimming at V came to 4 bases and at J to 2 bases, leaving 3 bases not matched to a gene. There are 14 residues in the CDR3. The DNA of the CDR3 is TGTGCCAGCAGTGGGCAGGGGGCAAACTATGGCTACACCTTC. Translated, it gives CASSGQGANYGYTF.

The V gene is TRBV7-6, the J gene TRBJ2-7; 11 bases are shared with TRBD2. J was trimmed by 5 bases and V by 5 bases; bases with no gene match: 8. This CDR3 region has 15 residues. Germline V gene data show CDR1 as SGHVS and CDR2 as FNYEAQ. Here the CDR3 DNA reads TGTGCCAGCAGCGCTCAGACTAGCGGGGCGAACGAGCAGTACTTC. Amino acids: CASSAQTSGANEQYF.

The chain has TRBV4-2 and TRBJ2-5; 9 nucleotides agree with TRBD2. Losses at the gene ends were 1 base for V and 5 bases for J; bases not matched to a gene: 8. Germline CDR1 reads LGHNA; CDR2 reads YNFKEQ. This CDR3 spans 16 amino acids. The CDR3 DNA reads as TGTGCCAGCAGCCAAGGAGGTAGCGGGAGAGGGGAGACCCAGTACTTC. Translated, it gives CASSQGGSGRGETQYF.

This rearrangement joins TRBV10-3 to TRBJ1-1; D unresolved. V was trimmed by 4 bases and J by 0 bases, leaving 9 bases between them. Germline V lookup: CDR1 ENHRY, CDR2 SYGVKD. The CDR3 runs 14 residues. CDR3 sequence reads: CAISAGTMNTEAFF. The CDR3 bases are TGTGCCATCAGTGCGGGTACCATGAACACTGAAGCTTTCTTT.

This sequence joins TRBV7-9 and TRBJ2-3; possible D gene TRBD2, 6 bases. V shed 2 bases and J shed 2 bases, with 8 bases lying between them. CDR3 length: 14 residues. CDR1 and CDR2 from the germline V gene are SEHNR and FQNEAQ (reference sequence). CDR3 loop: CASSLRDFTDTQYF. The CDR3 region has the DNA TGTGCCAGCAGCTTACGGGACTTCACAGATACGCAGTATTTT.

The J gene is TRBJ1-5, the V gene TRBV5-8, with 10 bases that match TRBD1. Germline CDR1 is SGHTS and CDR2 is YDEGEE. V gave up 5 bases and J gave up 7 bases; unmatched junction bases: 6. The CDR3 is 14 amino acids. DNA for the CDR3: TGTGCCAGCAGACAGGACAGGGGGGGCCAGCCCCAGCATTTT. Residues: CASRQDRGGQPQHF. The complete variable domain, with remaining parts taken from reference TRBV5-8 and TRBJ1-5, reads EAGVTQSPTHLIKTRGQQATLRCSPISGHTSVYWYQQALGLGLQFLLWYDEGEERNRGNFPPRFSGRQFPNYSSELNVNALELEDSALYLCASRQDRGGQPQHFGDGTRLSIL.

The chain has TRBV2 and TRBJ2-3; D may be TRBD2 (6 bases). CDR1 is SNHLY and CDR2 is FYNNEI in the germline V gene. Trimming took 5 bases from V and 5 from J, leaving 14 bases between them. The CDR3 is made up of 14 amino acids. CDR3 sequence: CASSIKSGGDTQYF. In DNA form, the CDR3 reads TGTGCCAGCAGTATTAAGTCCGGGGGAGATACGCAGTATTTT.

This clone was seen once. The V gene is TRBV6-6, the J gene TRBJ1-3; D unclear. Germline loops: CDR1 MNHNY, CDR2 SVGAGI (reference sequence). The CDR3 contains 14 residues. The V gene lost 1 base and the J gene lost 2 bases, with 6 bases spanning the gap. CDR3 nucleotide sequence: TGTGCCAGCAGTTACTACACAGCTGGAAACACCATATATTTT. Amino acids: CASSYYTAGNTIYF.

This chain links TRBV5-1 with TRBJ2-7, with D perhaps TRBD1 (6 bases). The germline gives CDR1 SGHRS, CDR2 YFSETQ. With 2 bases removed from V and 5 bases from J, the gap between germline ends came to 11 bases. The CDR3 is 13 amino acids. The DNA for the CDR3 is TGCGCCAGCAGCTTAGAACAGGGTAACGAGCAGTACTTC. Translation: CASSLEQGNEQYF.

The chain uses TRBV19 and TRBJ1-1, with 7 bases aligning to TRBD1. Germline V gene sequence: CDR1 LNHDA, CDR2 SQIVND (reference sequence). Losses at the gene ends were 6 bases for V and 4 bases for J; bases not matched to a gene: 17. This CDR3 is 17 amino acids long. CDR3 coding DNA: TGTGCCAGTAGATTCTCCCGACAGGGTTGGTCCGGCACTGAAGCTTTCTTT. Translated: CASRFSRQGWSGTEAFF.

CDR3 coding DNA: TGTGCCACCAGCAGAGCTTTGGGACTAGCGGGACCCGGGGAGCTGTTTTTT. Translation: CATSRALGLAGPGELFF. The genes are TRBV15 and TRBJ2-2, with 13 bases matching TRBD2. This CDR3 has 17 amino acids. The V segment lost 1 base and the J segment 6 bases; nucleotides outside the gene matches: 5. Per germline, CDR1 LNHNV and CDR2 YYDKDF (reference sequence).

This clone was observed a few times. In DNA, the CDR3 is TGTGCCAGCTGGACAGGGGTGAACACTGAAGCTTTCTTT. This encodes CASWTGVNTEAFF. This chain links TRBV27 with TRBJ1-1, with 9 positions matching TRBD1. Germline V lookup: CDR1 MNHEY, CDR2 SMNVEV (reference sequence). This CDR3 region has 13 residues. V was clipped by 8 bases and J by 0 bases; unmatched bases: 1.

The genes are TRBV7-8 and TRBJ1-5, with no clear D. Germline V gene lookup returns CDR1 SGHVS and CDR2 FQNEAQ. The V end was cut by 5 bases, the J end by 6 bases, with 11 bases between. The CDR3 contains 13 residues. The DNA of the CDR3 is TGTGCCAGCAGCGTGTCGTGGAGTCAGCCCCAGCATTTT. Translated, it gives CASSVSWSQPQHF.

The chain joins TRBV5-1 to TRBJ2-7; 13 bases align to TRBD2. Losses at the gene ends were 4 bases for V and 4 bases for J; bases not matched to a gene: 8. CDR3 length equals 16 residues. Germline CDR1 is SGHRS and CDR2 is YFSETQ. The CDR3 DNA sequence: TGCGCCAGCAGCGAACAGACTAGCGGGAGGCCTTACGAGCAGTACTTC. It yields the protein CASSEQTSGRPYEQYF.

The CDR3: CASSLGGHGNTIYF. The CDR3 DNA sequence: TGTGCCAGCAGCTTGGGAGGGCACGGAAACACCATATATTTT. This chain links TRBV7-3 with TRBJ1-3; D is undetermined. The CDR3 totals 14 residues. Germline assignment: CDR1 SGHTA and CDR2 FQGTGA. The V end was cut by 3 bases, the J end by 4 bases, with 10 bases between.

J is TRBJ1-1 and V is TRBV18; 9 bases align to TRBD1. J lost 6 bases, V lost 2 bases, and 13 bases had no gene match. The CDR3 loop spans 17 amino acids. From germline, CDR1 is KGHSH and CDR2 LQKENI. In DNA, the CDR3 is TGTGCCAGCTCACCAGGGGCTTTAGGACAGGGGTACGCTGAAGCTTTCTTT. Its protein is CASSPGALGQGYAEAFF.

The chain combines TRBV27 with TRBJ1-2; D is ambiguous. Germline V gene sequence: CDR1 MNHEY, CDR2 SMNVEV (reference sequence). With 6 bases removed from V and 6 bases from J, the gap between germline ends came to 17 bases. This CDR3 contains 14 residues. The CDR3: CASSPQARLDGYTF. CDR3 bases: TGTGCCAGCAGCCCCCAAGCCAGGCTGGATGGCTACACCTTC.

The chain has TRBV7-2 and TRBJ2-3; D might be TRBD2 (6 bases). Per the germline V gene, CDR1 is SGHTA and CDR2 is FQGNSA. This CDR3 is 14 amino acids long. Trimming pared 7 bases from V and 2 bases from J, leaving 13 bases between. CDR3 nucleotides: TGTGCCAGCACCCCCGGAGGGGACACAGATACGCAGTATTTT. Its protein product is CASTPGGDTDTQYF.

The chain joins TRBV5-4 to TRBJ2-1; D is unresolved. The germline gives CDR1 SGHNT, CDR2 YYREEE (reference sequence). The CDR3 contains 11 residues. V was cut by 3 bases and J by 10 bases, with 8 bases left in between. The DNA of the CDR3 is TGTGCCAGCAGCTCCTTAGTAGAGCAGTTCTTC. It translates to CASSSLVEQFF.